This T cell receptor (beta chain) was sequenced in a study of spatial heterogeneity in lung cancer. Study summary: Alpha-chain sequences were consistently detected in smaller numbers than beta-chain sequences. The average appearance count of each unique TCR and UMI combination in raw reads was more than eight. Study results and caveats: Ubiquitous expanded tumor TCRs surfaced in blood more at resection than they did at follow-up.

The time point denotes: sample taken at primary tumor resection. Researchers sequenced whole RNA taken from tumor, nontumor lung or frozen PBMC without sorting. Around 70 TRACERx patients with early, untreated non-small cell lung cancer donated samples. By share, this clonotype counts as medium-sized. Its antigen remains unidentified. One entry per CDR3 protein results from TCRdb running MiXCR on the 5' RACE reads. The sample includes under 20,000 distinct CDR3 sequences, about a fifth seen only once; the top ten take more than 13%. This CDR3 comprises 14 residues. Germline V CDR1 and CDR2: SQVTM, ANQGSEA. Trimming cost V 5 bases and J 1 base, with 11 bases left between them.

The origin of this receptor is a male donor with early-stage non-small cell lung cancer. V is TRBV29-1 and J is TRBJ2-2; the D gene is possibly TRBD1 (6 bases). Sample: PBMCs, taken at surgery. The CDR3 bases are TGCAGCGTTCTAGGACAGATGAACACCGGGGAGCTGTTTTTT. Translated: CSVLGQMNTGELFF.